Listed below are T cell receptor beta chains from one sample, sequenced in a study of blood T cell repertoires in COVID-19. The assay was immunoSEQ multiplex PCR, and TCRdb's table has in-frame clones only and misses some. In the table there are roughly 250,000 clones, around four fifths of which are singletons. Material: peripheral blood. These receptors were obtained from a woman aged 55-70 years with active or convalescent COVID-19. The CDR3 runs from the conserved cysteine through the conserved F or W. Each record gives: V gene, J gene, clone size, D gene, CDR3 DNA, CDR3 protein. The D gene is left open where the match is weak. A row's size may be missing; if present it is once, few, many or a size class.

>TRBV6-5|TRBJ2-3|-|-
TGTGCCAGCAGTTACTCAAGGAGTAGTACAGATACGCAGTATTTT
CASSYSRSSTDTQYF
>TRBV5-1|TRBJ2-2|-|TRBD1
TGCGCCAGCAGCTTGTGGCAGGGGGCCGGGGAGCTGTTTTTT
CASSLWQGAGELFF
>TRBV11-2|TRBJ1-4|-|TRBD1
TGTGCCAGCAGCCCGCACAGGGGTCGGAGTGAAAAACTGTTTTTT
CASSPHRGRSEKLFF
>TRBV2|TRBJ2-5|-|-
TGTGCCAGCATGTGGCTTCCCGATAAATCCCAGTACTTC
CASMWLPDKSQYF
>TRBV7-2|TRBJ2-1|-|-
TGTGCCAGCAGCTTAGCGGGGCGGTGGAATGAGCAGTTCTTC
CASSLAGRWNEQFF
>TRBV19|TRBJ2-7|-|TRBD1
TGTGCCAGTAGTGCCCGGACAGGGGGAACAGCAGAGCAGTACTTC
CASSARTGGTAEQYF
>TRBV7-3|TRBJ1-1|-|-
TGTGCCAGCAGCTTTGCACAGAACACTGAAGCTTTCTTT
CASSFAQNTEAFF
>TRBV2|TRBJ2-1|once|TRBD2
TGTGCCAGCAGTCGCGGGGGGGGGCCGAACAATGAGCAGTTCTTC
CASSRGGGPNNEQFF
>TRBV6-5|TRBJ2-1|-|-
TGTGCCAGCAGCCCCCGGGGGTACAATGAGCAGTTCTTC
CASSPRGYNEQFF
>TRBV5-8|TRBJ1-5|-|-
TGTGCCAGCAGCCCGTGGGGGGGCCTGAGGGGCAATCAGCCCCAGCATTTT
CASSPWGGLRGNQPQHF
>TRBV15|TRBJ1-5|-|TRBD1
TGTGCCACCAGCAGAGACTTACAGGGGGCCCGGCCCTATAGCAATCAGCCCCAGCATTTT
CATSRDLQGARPYSNQPQHF
>TRBV24-1|TRBJ2-3|few|TRBD1
TGTGCCACCAGTGCTGAGGGGGCTCAAGGAGATACGCAGTATTTT
CATSAEGAQGDTQYF